The 30 T cell receptor beta chains below were found in one sample sequenced in a study of identical twins. TCRdb called the 5' RACE reads again in MiXCR, with one record for every CDR3 protein. The sample includes 150,000 or so distinct CDR3 sequences, approximately 4% of them seen just once. Sequenced input: memory T cells sorted from blood. The receptors shown here come from a man between 18 and 29 years old in good health.

This clonotype was seen ten or more times. The chain uses TRBV3-1 and TRBJ2-1, with TRBD2 matching over 11 bases. The CDR3 sequence is 15 residues long. Germline V gene data show CDR1 as LGHDT and CDR2 as YNNKEL (reference sequence). After removal of 4 bases from V and 7 bases from J, the junction contained 6 bases not matched to a gene. In nucleotides, the CDR3 is TGTGCCAGCAGCCCTAGCGGGAGGAAGATAAATGAGCAGTTCTTC. Protein sequence: CASSPSGRKINEQFF.

The chain is built from TRBV18 and TRBJ2-3; a weak D match, TRBD1 (6 bases). Between the trimmed V and J ends, which lost 2 bases and 1 base, there was a span of 10 bases. Germline loops: CDR1 KGHSH, CDR2 LQKENI. The CDR3 is 15 residues long. As DNA, the CDR3 is TGTGCCAGCTCACCAGTTGGGGGCGGCACAGATACGCAGTATTTT. Encoded protein: CASSPVGGGTDTQYF.

This clonotype was observed many times. V is TRBV4-3 and J is TRBJ2-7, with 9 bases matching TRBD1. This CDR3 comprises 15 residues. With V trimmed by 3 bases and J by 5 bases, 8 bases remained unmatched. Germline V gene lookup returns CDR1 LGHNA and CDR2 YSLEER. DNA of the CDR3: TGCGCCAGCAGCCAGGGAGGGGACAGGGTCCACGAGCAGTACTTC. Protein: CASSQGGDRVHEQYF.

This sequence joins TRBV11-3 and TRBJ2-1, with a weak D call TRBD1 (5 bases). Trimming left V 4 bases short and J 7 bases short, with 14 bases between. Looked up from germline, CDR1 is SGHNT and CDR2 is YENEEA. This CDR3 contains 14 residues. CDR3 loop: CASSSGAIKNEQFF. The CDR3 coding sequence is TGTGCCAGCAGCTCTGGGGCCATCAAAAATGAGCAGTTCTTC.

This clonotype appeared a few times. The chain uses TRBV7-3 and TRBJ2-3, with 10 bases fitting TRBD1. Trimming cost V 6 bases and J 3 bases; bases outside gene matches: 3. The CDR3 has 14 amino acids. From germline, CDR1 is SGHTA and CDR2 FQGTGA. The CDR3 DNA is TGTGCCAGCAGGGCGGACAGGGGGACAGATACGCAGTATTTT. It codes for CASRADRGTDTQYF.

The J gene is TRBJ2-7, the V gene TRBV21-1; the table's D gene call, TRBD2, was not cross checked with the DNA. TRBV21-1 is labeled a pseudogene. The CDR3 consists of 16 residues. The CDR3: CASSKVRSSGPYEQYV. For the CDR3, the DNA is TGTGCCAGCAGCAAAGTCAGGTCTAGCGGCCCGTACGAGCAGTACGTC.

This clonotype showed up many times. The CDR3 sequence: CASSQDGLAGGGGETQYF. As DNA, the CDR3 is TGTGCCAGCAGCCAAGATGGGCTAGCGGGAGGGGGGGGAGAGACCCAGTACTTC. The chain employs TRBV4-2 and TRBJ2-5, with 12 bases lining up with TRBD2. CDR1 LGHNA and CDR2 YNFKEQ come from the germline V gene. The CDR3 totals 18 residues. Germline trimming cut 0 bases from V and 4 bases from J; bases unmatched to any gene: 9.

This clonotype was seen ten or more times. This chain joins TRBV11-2 and TRBJ1-3; possibly TRBD1 for D (5 bases). CDR1 and CDR2 from the germline V gene are SGHAT and FQNNGV. With 2 bases removed from V and 3 bases from J, the gap between germline ends came to 14 bases. The length of the CDR3 is 16 residues. CDR3 residues: CASSLIGGFGGNTIYF. The DNA for the CDR3 is TGTGCCAGCAGCTTAATCGGGGGTTTCGGTGGAAACACCATATATTTT.

In its sample, this clonotype was seen many times. This chain connects TRBV5-1 to TRBJ2-1, with TRBD2 identical over 9 bases. CDR1 is SGHRS and CDR2 is YFSETQ in the germline V gene. V lost 5 bases to trimming and J lost 0 bases; unmatched junction nucleotides: 6. The CDR3 loop spans 16 amino acids. CDR3 sequence reads: CASRPLSGSSYNEQFF. The CDR3 coding sequence is TGCGCCAGCAGGCCACTTAGCGGGAGCTCCTACAATGAGCAGTTCTTC.

This clonotype was seen a handful of times. The J gene is TRBJ2-1, the V gene TRBV25-1; 10 bases are shared with TRBD2. With V trimmed by 7 bases and J by 8 bases, 14 bases remained unmatched. Germline CDR1 and CDR2: MGHDK and SYGVNS. CDR3 length: 16 amino acids. CDR3 in DNA: TGTGCCAGCATCGGGTGGCGGCTAGCGGGGGTCGATGAGCAGTTCTTC. Translated, it gives CASIGWRLAGVDEQFF.

This clonotype appeared many times. The chain couples TRBV5-4 to TRBJ2-1, with 9 bases matching TRBD2. Per germline, CDR1 SGHNT and CDR2 YYREEE (reference sequence). This CDR3 has 16 residues. V was clipped by 3 bases and J by 2 bases; unmatched bases: 6. The CDR3 region has the DNA TGTGCCAGCAGCTGGGGGACTAGCCGACCCTACAATGAGCAGTTCTTC. It codes for CASSWGTSRPYNEQFF.

In this sample, this clonotype turned up many times. The V and J genes are TRBV19 and TRBJ2-1; 7 bases are a match to TRBD1. The germline V gene has CDR1 LNHDA and CDR2 SQIVND (reference sequence). The CDR3 has 11 amino acids. J gave up 13 bases and V 3 bases, and 3 bases lay outside the gene matches. The CDR3 here is CASSIWTGQFF. The DNA of the CDR3 is TGTGCCAGTAGTATTTGGACAGGACAGTTCTTC.

The genes are TRBV4-2 and TRBJ2-5; TRBD1 agrees at 9 bases. V was clipped by 3 bases and J by 1 base; unmatched bases: 6. Germline V gives CDR1 LGHNA, CDR2 YNFKEQ. The CDR3 is made up of 16 amino acids. CDR3 region: CASSHRDRASQETQYF. As DNA, the CDR3 is TGTGCCAGCAGCCACCGGGACAGGGCCTCCCAAGAGACCCAGTACTTC.

This clonotype has a count of ten or more. The chain couples TRBV3-1 to TRBJ2-1, with 12 positions matching TRBD2. Germline CDR1 is LGHDT and CDR2 is YNNKEL (reference sequence). The CDR3 consists of 17 residues. The V gene end was trimmed by 0 bases and the J gene end by 3 bases; junction bases not matched to a gene: 3. The CDR3 nucleotides are TGTGCCAGCAGCCAAGAAGGGGGACTAGCGGGCTACAATGAGCAGTTCTTC. It codes for CASSQEGGLAGYNEQFF.

This clonotype was found many times. The chain employs TRBV3-1 and TRBJ2-5; the D gene is possibly TRBD1 (6 bases). V was cut by 0 bases and J by 5 bases, with 19 bases left in between. The CDR3 contains 17 residues. Germline CDR1 LGHDT, CDR2 YNNKEL (reference sequence). The CDR3: CASSQDLVGGRLETQYF. CDR3 DNA sequence: TGTGCCAGCAGCCAAGATTTGGTAGGGGGTCGATTGGAGACCCAGTACTTC.

This clonotype has just a few counts. The CDR3 loop reads CASSFNAYLSGYTF. In nucleotides, the CDR3 is TGTGCCAGCAGCTTTAATGCCTACCTTTCCGGCTACACCTTC. The V call is TRBV7-2, the J call TRBJ1-2, with unresolved D. The CDR3 extends over 14 amino acids. In germline, CDR1 is SGHTA, CDR2 FQGNSA. V dropped 3 bases and J dropped 8 bases, with 16 bases sitting between them.

The sample holds many counts of this clonotype. The V call is TRBV4-1, the J call TRBJ1-5; D not resolved. Germline V gene sequence: CDR1 MGHRA, CDR2 YSYEKL. CDR3 length: 13 residues. The germline V and J ends were trimmed by 8 bases and 3 bases, with 11 bases remaining between them. In nucleotides, the CDR3 is TGCGCCAGCTCCCTCAGTAACAATCAGCCCCAGCATTTT. It codes for CASSLSNNQPQHF.

This clonotype occurred many times. The rearrangement joins TRBV6-6 to TRBJ2-1; the D is unclear. V lost 6 bases, J lost 12 bases, and 15 bases lay in between. CDR1 is MNHNY and CDR2 is SVGAGI in the germline V gene (reference sequence). The CDR3 spans 12 residues. The CDR3 DNA follows: TGTGCCAGCAGAGAGAGGCGGTTAGGGCAGTTCTTC. Protein sequence: CASRERRLGQFF.

This chain uses TRBV5-1 with TRBJ2-1; 16 nucleotides agree with TRBD2. Germline CDR1 reads SGHRS; CDR2 reads YFSETQ. With V trimmed by 5 bases and J by 10 bases, 9 bases remained unmatched. There are 16 residues in the CDR3. The CDR3 DNA reads TGCGCCAGCAGTAGGACCGGGACTAGCGGGAGGGTAGAGCAGTTCTTC. Protein sequence: CASSRTGTSGRVEQFF.

This clonotype has ten or more counts. J is TRBJ2-3 and V is TRBV7-9; weak D call: TRBD1 (6 bases). CDR1 is SEHNR and CDR2 is FQNEAQ in the germline V gene (reference sequence). The V and J ends lost 2 bases and 6 bases respectively, with 15 bases between them. The CDR3 runs to 15 residues. The CDR3 here is CASSLIGQPPDTQYF. DNA for the CDR3: TGTGCCAGCAGCTTAATTGGACAGCCGCCGGATACGCAGTATTTT.

Comment on this clonotype: A much larger clonotype is one base distant, so this may be a read error. Since the CDR3 does not end with the conserved phenylalanine or tryptophan, this likely comes from a read error. The chain joins TRBV20-1 to TRBJ1-1; D is unclear. V lost 3 bases and J lost 0, with 11 bases in between. Looked up from germline, CDR1 is DFQATT and CDR2 is SNEGSKA (reference sequence). The CDR3 spans 14 residues. The CDR3 region is CSARVHEMNTEAFC. In DNA, the CDR3 is TGCAGTGCTAGGGTCCATGAAATGAACACTGAAGCTTTCTGT.

There are many counts of this clonotype. This chain joins TRBV29-1 and TRBJ2-1, with 7 bases that match TRBD2. V shed 6 bases, J shed 4 bases, and the junction held 9 bases outside the gene matches. The CDR3 covers 14 residues. CDR1 SQVTM and CDR2 ANQGSEA come from the germline V gene. The CDR3 is CSVRLAGLYNEQFF. CDR3 DNA sequence: TGCAGCGTCCGGTTAGCGGGTCTTTACAATGAGCAGTTCTTC.

This clonotype was counted at least ten times. The chain carries TRBV7-9 and TRBJ2-7; no reliable D call. CDR3 length: 12 residues. Trimming stripped 6 bases from V and 5 bases from J, with 11 bases between. CDR1 is SEHNR and CDR2 is FQNEAQ in the germline V gene (reference sequence). The CDR3: CASSRLDDEQYV. DNA of the CDR3: TGTGCCAGCAGTCGGTTGGACGACGAGCAGTACGTC.

This clonotype was found a few times. The chain has TRBV7-7 and TRBJ2-1; the D gene is possibly TRBD1 (5 bases). The CDR3 is made up of 13 amino acids. V lost 5 bases and J lost 3, with 8 bases in between. Per germline, CDR1 SSHAT and CDR2 FNYEAQ (reference sequence). The CDR3 reads CASSQGHYNEQFF. The CDR3 DNA reads TGTGCCAGCAGCCAGGGCCACTACAATGAGCAGTTCTTC. The complete variable domain, with remaining parts taken from reference TRBV7-7 and TRBJ2-1, reads GAGVSQSPRYKVTKRGQDVTLRCDPISSHATLYWYQQALGQGPEFLTYFNYEAQPDKSGLPSDRFSAERPEGSISTLTIQRTEQRDSAMYRCASSQGHYNEQFFGPGTRLTVL.

The table lists this clonotype with many counts. The J gene is TRBJ1-4, the V gene TRBV7-9; possible D gene TRBD1, 5 bases. Germline values: CDR1 SEHNR, CDR2 FQNEAQ (reference sequence). V was pared by 1 base and J by 10 bases, with 10 bases between. The CDR3 spans 13 residues. CDR3 sequence (DNA): TGTGCCAGCAGCTTAGGGTCGGGGCGAAAACTGTTTTTT. Encoded protein: CASSLGSGRKLFF. Based on the CDR3 plus reference TRBV7-9 and TRBJ1-4, the full variable domain is DTGVSQNPRHKITKRGQNVTFRCDPISEHNRLYWYRQTLGQGPEFLTYFQNEAQLEKSRLLSDRFSAERPKGSFSTLEIQRTEQGDSAMYLCASSLGSGRKLFFGSGTQLSVL.

This clonotype was recorded at least ten times. This sequence joins TRBV6-1 and TRBJ1-4; unclear D gene. The ends were cut back, 0 bases at V and 11 bases at J, with 13 bases in the middle. Germline-derived CDR1 and CDR2 are MNHNS and SASEGT. The CDR3 runs to 14 residues. The CDR3, as DNA: TGTGCCAGCAGTGAAGCGGGGTCAGCGGGGAAACTGTTTTTT. Residues: CASSEAGSAGKLFF.

This clonotype was observed at least ten times. The chain carries TRBV5-6 and TRBJ2-7; 8 nucleotides align to TRBD1. The germline gives CDR1 SGHDT, CDR2 YYEEEE. The CDR3 totals 16 residues. The V and J ends lost 5 bases and 5 bases, in that order; junction bases with no gene match: 15. CDR3 region: CASRKLQGGPQDEQYF. CDR3 DNA: TGTGCCAGCAGAAAATTACAGGGGGGCCCCCAGGACGAGCAGTACTTC. Full variable domain (missing parts from reference TRBV5-6 and TRBJ2-7): DAGVTQSPTHLIKTRGQQVTLRCSPKSGHDTVSWYQQALGQGPQFIFQYYEEEERQRGNFPDRFSGHQFPNYSSELNVNALLLGDSALYLCASRKLQGGPQDEQYFGPGTRLTVT.

There are many counts of this clonotype. This rearrangement joins TRBV28 to TRBJ2-3; D tentatively reads TRBD1 or TRBD2 (5 bases each). Per the germline V gene, CDR1 is MDHEN and CDR2 is SYDVKM. Trimming stripped 4 bases from V and 4 bases from J, with 15 bases between. The CDR3 loop spans 15 amino acids. CDR3 sequence reads: CASSSMRGGPDTQYF. Here the CDR3 DNA reads TGTGCCAGCAGTTCAATGAGGGGCGGTCCAGATACGCAGTATTTT.

This clonotype was seen repeatedly, ten times or more. The J gene is TRBJ2-1, the V gene TRBV11-2, with TRBD2 identical over 8 bases. Germline-derived CDR1 and CDR2 are SGHAT and FQNNGV. The CDR3 runs 14 residues. J lost 7 bases, V lost 0 bases, and 2 bases had no gene match. CDR3 bases: TGTGCCAGCAGCTTAGAGGGACTAGATAATGAGCAGTTCTTC. Residues: CASSLEGLDNEQFF.

This clonotype was detected many times. The CDR3 DNA reads TGTGCCAGCACCGGGACCCACTACAATGAGCAGTTCTTC. Residues: CASTGTHYNEQFF. The J gene is TRBJ2-1, the V gene TRBV3-1; D could derive from TRBD1 or TRBD2 (5 bases each). The V and J ends lost 7 bases and 3 bases respectively, with 10 bases between them. Germline-derived CDR1 and CDR2 are LGHDT and YNNKEL (reference sequence). The CDR3 runs to 13 residues.